The 32 T cell receptor beta chains given below trace back to one sample, sequenced in a study of a mutant IDH1 vaccine in newly diagnosed glioma. Sequenced by immunoSEQ multiplex PCR; TCRdb stores in-frame clones only, minus some. The sample holds tens of thousands of clones, around 83% seen once. Time point noted: week 47, end of study. The study gave 300 ug of mutant IDH1 20-mer peptide per vaccine dose, with topical imiquimod. No antigens are known for them. The source material was PBMCs, sampled from a glioma patient whose treatment included an IDH1 peptide vaccine. Source of these receptors: a man aged 25-45 years with glioma.

The J gene is TRBJ1-1, the V gene TRBV6-1; no clear D gene. The germline CDR1 and CDR2 sequences are MNHNS and SASEGT. Trimming shortened V by 0 bases and J by 4 bases, and 9 bases separated the two germline ends. The CDR3 has 14 residues. CDR3 amino acids: CASSEAEAGTEAFF. The CDR3 nucleotides are TGTGCCAGCAGTGAAGCCGAGGCAGGCACTGAAGCTTTCTTT.

This chain connects TRBV5-4 to TRBJ1-1, with a possible D match to TRBD1 (6 bases). This CDR3 spans 15 amino acids. Per germline, CDR1 SGHNT and CDR2 YYREEE (reference sequence). V was pared by 2 bases and J by 7 bases, with 18 bases between. This chain's CDR3 is CASSLPTGGFGEAFF. CDR3 DNA: TGTGCCAGCAGCTTACCGACAGGAGGATTTGGTGAAGCTTTCTTT.

This clone was observed a single time. The V gene is TRBV28, the J gene TRBJ1-1; D is perhaps TRBD1 (5 bases). V lost 8 bases and J 0 bases, leaving 16 bases between the germline ends. Germline CDR1 MDHEN, CDR2 SYDVKM. CDR3 length equals 15 residues. For the CDR3, the DNA is TGTGCCAGCGGCAACCGGGGACGGATGAACACTGAAGCTTTCTTT. It codes for CASGNRGRMNTEAFF.

Concerning this clone itself: Mismatch with germline at one junction end may stem from a read error. The V gene is TRBV19, the J gene TRBJ2-3; D is perhaps TRBD1 or TRBD2 (6 bases each). There are 14 residues in the CDR3. CDR1 LNHDA and CDR2 SQIVND come from the germline V gene (reference sequence). CDR3 region: CASSTTYNRASVVF. The CDR3 DNA sequence: TGTGCCAGTAGTACCACCTACAACAGGGCTAGCGTGGTTTTT.

The chain employs TRBV30 and TRBJ1-5; D might be TRBD1 (5 bases). The CDR3 length is 13 residues. Germline loops: CDR1 GTSNPN, CDR2 SVGIG (reference sequence). The V and J ends lost 0 bases and 6 bases respectively, with 9 bases between them. The CDR3 region is CAWSVAGSQPQHF. The DNA of the CDR3 is TGTGCCTGGAGTGTGGCAGGGAGTCAGCCCCAGCATTTT.

The chain has TRBV6-5 and TRBJ2-7; TRBD1 aligns across 8 bases. This CDR3 spans 14 amino acids. CDR1 is MNHEY and CDR2 is SVGAGI in the germline V gene. The V segment lost 6 bases and the J segment 0 bases; nucleotides outside the gene matches: 4. The CDR3 spells CASRGDRFSYEQYF. Here the CDR3 DNA reads TGTGCCAGCAGGGGGGACAGGTTCTCCTACGAGCAGTACTTC.

The rearrangement joins TRBV5-1 to TRBJ1-1; D ambiguous. V gave up 6 bases and J gave up 4 bases, with 13 bases separating them. The germline V gene has CDR1 SGHRS and CDR2 YFSETQ. There are 13 residues in the CDR3. This chain's CDR3 is CASKVSGSTEAFF. The CDR3 DNA reads TGCGCCAGCAAAGTGAGCGGAAGCACTGAAGCTTTCTTT.

V and J are TRBV6-5 and TRBJ2-1; 11 positions agree with TRBD1. V was pared by 7 bases and J by 4 bases, with 6 bases of the junction left unmatched. CDR3 size: 15 residues. CDR1 and CDR2 from the germline V gene are MNHEY and SVGAGI. CDR3 in DNA: TGTGCCAGCAACCCAGGACAGGGGGCTTACAATGAGCAGTTCTTC. The encoded protein is CASNPGQGAYNEQFF.

The genes are TRBV7-9 and TRBJ1-1; D is uncertain. The germline V gene has CDR1 SEHNR and CDR2 FQNEAQ (reference sequence). The V and J ends lost 3 bases and 1 base respectively, with 12 bases between them. The CDR3 length is 15 residues. Written as DNA, the CDR3 is TGTGCCAGCAGCTTCGTCTCGACGGGGAACACTGAAGCTTTCTTT. It codes for CASSFVSTGNTEAFF.

The chain combines TRBV2 with TRBJ1-5, with 7 nucleotides matching TRBD1. The CDR3 runs 14 residues. Germline CDR1 and CDR2: SNHLY and FYNNEI. V was pared by 6 bases and J by 4 bases, with 6 bases of the junction left unmatched. Written as DNA, the CDR3 is TGTGCCAGCAGCTCACGCAGGGGGAATCAGCCCCAGCATTTT. The encoded protein is CASSSRRGNQPQHF.

This clone has only a few counts. V and J are TRBV27 and TRBJ2-1; 9 bases align to TRBD2. Germline CDR1 MNHEY, CDR2 SMNVEV (reference sequence). Trimming at V came to 5 bases and at J to 7 bases, leaving 15 bases not matched to a gene. The CDR3 is made up of 17 amino acids. The CDR3 region is CASSTLPGLAGPNEQFF. CDR3 coding DNA: TGTGCCAGCAGTACACTCCCGGGACTAGCCGGTCCAAATGAGCAGTTCTTC.

The V gene is TRBV6-4, the J gene TRBJ1-4; 7 nucleotides agree with TRBD1. The CDR3 consists of 15 residues. V lost 5 bases to trimming and J lost 2 bases; unmatched junction nucleotides: 5. Germline V lookup: CDR1 MRHNA, CDR2 SNTAGT. The CDR3 DNA reads TGTGCCAGCAGTTTAATGGGACAGACTAATGAAAAACTGTTTTTT. Translated: CASSLMGQTNEKLFF.

This clone has a handful of counts. The V gene is TRBV19, the J gene TRBJ1-1; TRBD1 aligns across 7 bases. CDR1 is LNHDA and CDR2 is SQIVND in the germline V gene (reference sequence). The CDR3 is 14 residues long. V shed 6 bases, J shed 1 base, and the junction held 5 bases outside the gene matches. The CDR3 sequence: CASSPRTGNTEAFF. The CDR3 DNA reads as TGTGCCAGTAGCCCACGGACAGGGAACACTGAAGCTTTCTTT. Full variable domain (rest looked up from reference TRBV19 and TRBJ1-1): DGGITQSPKYLFRKEGQNVTLSCEQNLNHDAMYWYRQDPGQGLRLIYYSQIVNDFQKGDIAEGYSVSREKKESFPLTVTSAQKNPTAFYLCASSPRTGNTEAFFGQGTRLTVV.

V usage is TRBV30 and J usage is TRBJ1-5, with 7 bases fitting TRBD1. CDR1 is GTSNPN and CDR2 is SVGIG in the germline V gene (reference sequence). The ends lost 0 bases at V and 4 bases at J; junction bases unmatched: 0. This CDR3 has 13 residues. CDR3 sequence: CAWSVQGNQPQHF. CDR3 DNA: TGTGCCTGGAGTGTACAGGGGAATCAGCCCCAGCATTTT. Combining the CDR3 with reference TRBV30 and TRBJ1-5 gives the whole variable domain SQTIHQWPATLVQPVGSPLSLECTVEGTSNPNLYWYRQAAGRGLQLLFYSVGIGQISSEVPQNLSASRPQDRQFILSSKKLLLSDSGFYLCAWSVQGNQPQHFGDGTRLSIL.

The chain links TRBV28 to TRBJ2-5, with unresolved D. With 3 bases removed from V and 5 bases from J, the gap between germline ends came to 4 bases. There are 11 residues in the CDR3. Germline V CDR1 and CDR2: MDHEN, SYDVKM. CDR3: CASSFFETQYF. The DNA of the CDR3 is TGTGCCAGCAGTTTTTTCGAGACCCAGTACTTC.

The CDR3 here is CASSYRGAGELFF. The CDR3 nucleotides are TGTGCCAGTAGTTACAGGGGGGCCGGGGAGCTGTTTTTT. This chain uses TRBV19 with TRBJ2-2; 8 nucleotides agree with TRBD1. V shed 5 bases and J 6 bases; nucleotides not matched to a gene: 2. Germline CDR1 and CDR2: LNHDA and SQIVND (reference sequence). This CDR3 has 13 residues.

V and J are TRBV5-1 and TRBJ2-7, with 7 bases lining up with TRBD2. Germline-derived CDR1 and CDR2 are SGHRS and YFSETQ. The CDR3 is 17 amino acids. Trimming at V came to 0 bases and at J to 2 bases, leaving 11 bases not matched to a gene. The CDR3 reads CASSLDGLGAPPYEQYF. The CDR3 DNA reads TGCGCCAGCAGCTTGGACGGACTAGGGGCCCCACCCTACGAGCAGTACTTC. The full variable domain, rest sourced from reference TRBV5-1 and TRBJ2-7, is KAGVTQTPRYLIKTRGQQVTLSCSPISGHRSVSWYQQTPGQGLQFLFEYFSETQRNKGNFPGRFSGRQFSNSRSEMNVSTLELGDSALYLCASSLDGLGAPPYEQYFGPGTRLTVT.

V gene TRBV12-5 combines with J gene TRBJ2-2, with D unresolved. Germline loops: CDR1 LGHNT, CDR2 FRNRAP. This CDR3 region has 15 residues. Trimming shortened V by 4 bases and J by 4 bases, and 13 bases separated the two germline ends. The CDR3 is CASGSGRPSTGELFF. The CDR3 DNA follows: TGTGCTAGTGGTTCGGGCAGGCCAAGCACCGGGGAGCTGTTTTTT.

V and J are TRBV7-9 and TRBJ2-7, with 7 bases matching TRBD1. The CDR3 runs to 17 residues. The trim removed 3 bases at V and 3 bases at J, leaving 14 bases unmatched. Germline V lookup: CDR1 SEHNR, CDR2 FQNEAQ (reference sequence). As DNA, the CDR3 is TGTGCCAGCAGCTTGAACCCGGACAGGTTTCTGAACTACGAGCAGTACTTC. Amino acid sequence: CASSLNPDRFLNYEQYF.

This sequence joins TRBV10-1 and TRBJ2-1; D may be TRBD1 (5 bases). The V end lost 1 base, the J end lost 3 bases, and 10 bases lay between the germline ends. The CDR3 is 15 amino acids. Germline lookup yields CDR1 WNHNN and CDR2 SYGVQD (reference sequence). CDR3 nucleotides: TGCGCCAGCAGTGAGTTGGCAGGGTACTACAATGAGCAGTTCTTC. This sequence encodes CASSELAGYYNEQFF.

The chain has TRBV7-2 and TRBJ2-2; the D is unclear. Trimming left V 1 base short and J 5 bases short, with 8 bases between. Germline assignment: CDR1 SGHTA and CDR2 FQGNSA. CDR3 length equals 14 residues. The CDR3: CASSLDHRTGELFF. CDR3 bases: TGTGCCAGCAGCTTAGACCACCGGACCGGGGAGCTGTTTTTT.

The chain links TRBV9 to TRBJ2-2; 7 positions agree with TRBD1. Germline V CDR1 and CDR2: SGDLS, YYNGEE. V lost 0 bases and J lost 6; bases outside the gene matches: 11. The CDR3 runs to 17 residues. The CDR3 DNA reads as TGTGCCAGCAGCGTAGAGTTTTTTTACAGGGGTGCCGGGGAGCTGTTTTTT. Amino acid sequence: CASSVEFFYRGAGELFF.

The genes are TRBV7-8 and TRBJ1-2, with D hard to call. Germline-derived CDR1 and CDR2 are SGHVS and FQNEAQ. Trimming left V 8 bases short and J 3 bases short, with 10 bases between. The CDR3 loop spans 12 amino acids. The CDR3 here is CASGESDYGYTF. For the CDR3, the DNA is TGTGCCAGCGGGGAGTCGGACTATGGCTACACCTTC.

This sequence joins TRBV10-1 and TRBJ1-1; D is unresolved. Germline CDR1 and CDR2: WNHNN and SYGVQD (reference sequence). The CDR3 sequence is 11 residues long. Trimming stripped 6 bases from V and 1 base from J, with 3 bases between. Here the CDR3 DNA reads TGCGCCAGCAGGTCGAACACTGAAGCTTTCTTT. Amino acid sequence: CASRSNTEAFF.

The rearrangement joins TRBV5-1 to TRBJ2-3; the D gene is possibly TRBD2 (6 bases). The germline V gene encodes CDR1 SGHRS and CDR2 YFSETQ. V gave up 3 bases and J gave up 4 bases, with 18 bases separating them. The CDR3 spans 16 residues. DNA for the CDR3: TGCGCCAGCAGCTCCGAACCGACTAGTAACCCAGATACGCAGTATTTT. Its protein is CASSSEPTSNPDTQYF.

The chain is built from TRBV19 and TRBJ1-1, with no clear D. This CDR3 region has 15 residues. The ends were cut back, 4 bases at V and 1 base at J, with 13 bases in the middle. CDR1 is LNHDA, CDR2 SQIVND, per germline (reference sequence). CDR3 in DNA: TGTGCCAGTAGTACATCTACACTGAAGAACACTGAAGCTTTCTTT. Amino acids: CASSTSTLKNTEAFF. The entire variable domain, with the rest obtained from reference TRBV19 and TRBJ1-1, is as follows: DGGITQSPKYLFRKEGQNVTLSCEQNLNHDAMYWYRQDPGQGLRLIYYSQIVNDFQKGDIAEGYSVSREKKESFPLTVTSAQKNPTAFYLCASSTSTLKNTEAFFGQGTRLTVV.

V usage is TRBV7-6 and J usage is TRBJ2-2, with 7 bases lining up with TRBD2. The germline V gene encodes CDR1 SGHVS and CDR2 FNYEAQ. The junction had 5 bases not matched to a gene; V was cut back by 1 base and J by 3 bases. The CDR3 spans 16 residues. The CDR3: CASSLGEGPYTGELFF. The CDR3 DNA sequence: TGTGCCAGCAGCTTAGGGGAGGGACCGTACACCGGGGAGCTGTTTTTT.

In this sample, this clone turned up a few times. The V call is TRBV9, the J call TRBJ1-5; D is unresolved. Germline V gene sequence: CDR1 SGDLS, CDR2 YYNGEE. CDR3 size: 15 residues. The germline V and J ends were trimmed by 3 bases and 5 bases, with 15 bases remaining between them. The CDR3 spells CASSALAHEDQPQHF. For the CDR3, the DNA is TGTGCCAGCAGCGCTTTGGCGCACGAAGATCAGCCCCAGCATTTT.

V is TRBV5-8 and J is TRBJ2-3, with D possibly TRBD1 on 5 matching bases. V lost 0 bases, J lost 7 bases, and 9 bases lay in between. CDR1 SGHTS and CDR2 YDEGEE come from the germline V gene. The CDR3 length is 13 residues. The CDR3 here is CASSLAGLHTQYF. CDR3 nucleotide sequence: TGTGCCAGCAGCTTGGCAGGGTTACATACGCAGTATTTT.

The chain carries TRBV13 and TRBJ2-5, with D tentatively TRBD2 (5 bases). Trimming cost V 3 bases and J 0 bases, with 8 bases left between them. Germline CDR1 is PRHDT and CDR2 is FYEKMQ (reference sequence). The CDR3 runs to 14 residues. This CDR3 reads CASSFRGNQETQYF. In DNA, the CDR3 is TGTGCCAGCAGCTTTCGGGGAAACCAAGAGACCCAGTACTTC. Looking up the rest from reference TRBV13 and TRBJ2-5 gives the full variable domain: AAGVIQSPRHLIKEKRETATLKCYPIPRHDTVYWYQQGPGQDPQFLISFYEKMQSDKGSIPDRFSAQQFSDYHSELNMSSLELGDSALYFCASSFRGNQETQYFGPGTRLLVL.

This clone was observed once. J is TRBJ2-5 and V is TRBV5-6, with 9 nucleotides matching TRBD1. The J call may be mistaken, given a closer DNA end match to TRBJ2-7. The CDR3 loop spans 16 amino acids. Germline lookup yields CDR1 SGHDT and CDR2 YYEEEE. The DNA of the CDR3 is TGTGCCAGCAGCTTGGAAGGACAGGGGAATTCCTACGAGCAGTACTTC. Translating it yields CASSLEGQGNSYEQYF.

The chain carries TRBV7-9 and TRBJ1-5, with D possibly TRBD1 on 6 matching bases. CDR1 SEHNR and CDR2 FQNEAQ come from the germline V gene (reference sequence). CDR3 length: 14 residues. V was shortened by 5 bases and J by 6 bases, with 14 bases between the two germline ends. The DNA of the CDR3 is TGTGCCAGCAGCATTACAGGGTTGGGTCAGCCCCAGCATTTT. Its translation is CASSITGLGQPQHF.